Each of the 11 T cell receptor beta chains below was sequenced from the same sample in a study of cytomegalovirus exposure and HLA in healthy donors. Primers: 60 Vbeta forward and 13 Jbeta reverse. TCRdb keeps only in-frame clones here, not all; method: immunoSEQ multiplex PCR. The repertoire has under 200,000 clones, 65% to 80% of them found once; the top ten carry more than 6%. Sequenced: PBMCs. These receptors were taken from a woman aged 35 to 49 in good health and CMV-seropositive.

This clone was detected only a few times. V is TRBV6-5 and J is TRBJ2-3, with TRBD2 identical over 14 bases. Germline loops: CDR1 MNHEY, CDR2 SVGAGI. This CDR3 is built from 15 residues. V gave up 5 bases and J gave up 5 bases; unmatched junction bases: 3. The CDR3 DNA reads as TGTGCCAGCAGTCGCGGACTAGCGGGGGGAGATACGCAGTATTTT. It is translated as CASSRGLAGGDTQYF.

The gene calls are TRBV7-8 and TRBJ1-2; a weak D match, TRBD1 (5 bases). V gave up 1 base and J gave up 3 bases, with 9 bases separating them. The germline V gene encodes CDR1 SGHVS and CDR2 FQNEAQ. The CDR3 covers 14 residues. The CDR3 protein is CASSLGGGDYGYTF. The CDR3 DNA reads as TGTGCCAGCAGCTTAGGGGGCGGAGACTATGGCTACACCTTC.

V gene TRBV30 combines with J gene TRBJ1-1; D is ambiguous. The CDR3 contains 14 residues. V lost 8 bases and J lost 4, with 20 bases in between. Germline V gene lookup returns CDR1 GTSNPN and CDR2 SVGIG (reference sequence). CDR3 amino acids: CAAVFVRGGTEAFF. The DNA for the CDR3 is TGTGCCGCCGTATTTGTTCGGGGTGGCACTGAAGCTTTCTTT.

The rearrangement links TRBV6-5 to TRBJ1-4; D may be TRBD1 (5 bases). Germline-derived CDR1 and CDR2 are MNHEY and SVGAGI. CDR3 length equals 14 residues. V lost 6 bases, J lost 11 bases, and 19 bases lay in between. The CDR3 loop reads CASSPTGLVEKLFF. The CDR3 DNA sequence: TGTGCCAGCAGCCCTACGGGACTTGTGGAGAAACTGTTTTTT.

The J gene is TRBJ1-5, the V gene TRBV27, with unresolved D. V shed 5 bases and J shed 5 bases, with 16 bases lying between them. There are 15 residues in the CDR3. Looked up from germline, CDR1 is MNHEY and CDR2 is SMNVEV (reference sequence). CDR3 DNA sequence: TGTGCCAGCAGTCCTAGGCCCTTGTGGGATCAGCCCCAGCATTTT. Amino acids: CASSPRPLWDQPQHF.

As for this clone: The same CDR3 can be traced to other DNA sequences in this sample. The V gene is TRBV30, the J gene TRBJ1-5; TRBD1 is a possible D gene (6 bases). The V gene's germline CDR1 is GTSNPN and CDR2 SVGIG (reference sequence). V lost 0 bases and J lost 8, with 8 bases in between. The CDR3 has 12 residues. The CDR3 spells CAWSVQGKPQHF. In DNA, the CDR3 is TGTGCCTGGAGTGTACAGGGTAAGCCCCAGCATTTT.

The J gene is TRBJ2-7, the V gene TRBV6-1; D possibly corresponds to TRBD1 (5 bases). V lost 2 bases and J 3 bases, leaving 11 bases between the germline ends. The CDR3 extends over 14 amino acids. The germline gives CDR1 MNHNS, CDR2 SASEGT. The CDR3 bases are TGTGCCAGCAGTGAATTCGGCAGGGTCTACGAGCAGTACTTC. This encodes CASSEFGRVYEQYF.

The chain recombines TRBV7-9 with TRBJ1-6; 9 positions match TRBD1. Per the germline V gene, CDR1 is SEHNR and CDR2 is FQNEAQ (reference sequence). This CDR3 is 14 amino acids long. V lost 4 bases, J lost 9 bases, and 4 bases stayed unmatched. The CDR3 here is CASSSGQGSSPLHF. The CDR3, as DNA: TGTGCCAGCAGCTCGGGACAGGGATCTTCACCCCTCCACTTT. The whole variable domain, filled in from reference TRBV7-9 and TRBJ1-6, reads DTGVSQNPRHKITKRGQNVTFRCDPISEHNRLYWYRQTLGQGPEFLTYFQNEAQLEKSRLLSDRFSAERPKGSFSTLEIQRTEQGDSAMYLCASSSGQGSSPLHFGNGTRLTVT.

The rearrangement links TRBV2 to TRBJ1-2; D is undetermined. V was cut by 6 bases and J by 4 bases, with 12 bases left in between. Germline V gene sequence: CDR1 SNHLY, CDR2 FYNNEI. CDR3 length: 13 residues. CDR3 DNA sequence: TGTGCCAGCAGAACCGTGGGCCCCTATGGCTACACCTTC. Protein sequence: CASRTVGPYGYTF.

The CDR3 sequence: CASSVVTSGVADTQYF. The CDR3 DNA sequence: TGTGCCAGCAGCGTAGTGACTAGCGGGGTTGCGGATACGCAGTATTTT. V and J are TRBV9 and TRBJ2-3; 11 positions agree with TRBD2. With 0 bases clipped from V and 6 bases from J, the junction kept 6 bases outside the gene matches. CDR3 size: 16 residues. Germline assignment: CDR1 SGDLS and CDR2 YYNGEE.

J is TRBJ2-7 and V is TRBV11-2; TRBD1 agrees at 9 bases. Per the germline V gene, CDR1 is SGHAT and CDR2 is FQNNGV. V lost 0 bases to trimming and J lost 4 bases; unmatched junction nucleotides: 10. CDR3 length equals 17 residues. CDR3 loop: CASSLEAGTGNLYEQYF. The CDR3 DNA is TGTGCCAGCAGCTTAGAAGCCGGGACAGGGAATCTTTACGAGCAGTACTTC.